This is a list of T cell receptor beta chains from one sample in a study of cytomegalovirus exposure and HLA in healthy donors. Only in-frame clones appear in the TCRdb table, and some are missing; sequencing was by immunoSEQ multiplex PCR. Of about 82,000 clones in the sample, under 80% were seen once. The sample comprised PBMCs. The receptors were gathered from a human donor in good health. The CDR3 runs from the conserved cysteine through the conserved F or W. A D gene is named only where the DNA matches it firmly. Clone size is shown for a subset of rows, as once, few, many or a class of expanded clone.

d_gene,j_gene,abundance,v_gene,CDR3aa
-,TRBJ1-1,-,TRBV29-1,CSVVMAGRLNTEAFF
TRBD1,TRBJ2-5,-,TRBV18,CASSPTGVQETQYF
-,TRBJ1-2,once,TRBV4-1,CASSQETEPYYGYTF
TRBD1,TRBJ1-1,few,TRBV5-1,CASSVGQTRAFF
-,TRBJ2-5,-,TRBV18,CASSPDFGETQYF
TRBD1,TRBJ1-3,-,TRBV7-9,CASSLGTGRGNTIYF
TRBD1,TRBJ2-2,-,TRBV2,CASRGQGMTGELFF
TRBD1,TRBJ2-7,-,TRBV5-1,CASSSTGGTYEQYF
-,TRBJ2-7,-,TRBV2,CASLQAPEQYF
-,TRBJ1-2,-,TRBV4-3,CASSQGPRSNYGYTF
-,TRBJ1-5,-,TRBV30,CAWSGTDYQPQHF
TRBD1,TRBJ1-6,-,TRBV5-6,CASNPDRGNSPLNF
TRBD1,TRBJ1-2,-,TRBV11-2,CASSSDRNYGYTF
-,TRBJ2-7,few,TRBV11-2,CASSLLVVRGYLYEQYF
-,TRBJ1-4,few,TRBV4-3,CASSQDSRIGEKLFF
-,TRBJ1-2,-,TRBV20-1,CSARDDSYPF
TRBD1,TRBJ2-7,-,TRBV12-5,CASTDRASDEQYF
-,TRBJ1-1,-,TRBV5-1,CASSLGGGLTEAFF
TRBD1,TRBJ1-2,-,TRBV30,CAWRVTGTGTSGYTF
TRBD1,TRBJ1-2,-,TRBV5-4,CASSTDRSLVGYTF